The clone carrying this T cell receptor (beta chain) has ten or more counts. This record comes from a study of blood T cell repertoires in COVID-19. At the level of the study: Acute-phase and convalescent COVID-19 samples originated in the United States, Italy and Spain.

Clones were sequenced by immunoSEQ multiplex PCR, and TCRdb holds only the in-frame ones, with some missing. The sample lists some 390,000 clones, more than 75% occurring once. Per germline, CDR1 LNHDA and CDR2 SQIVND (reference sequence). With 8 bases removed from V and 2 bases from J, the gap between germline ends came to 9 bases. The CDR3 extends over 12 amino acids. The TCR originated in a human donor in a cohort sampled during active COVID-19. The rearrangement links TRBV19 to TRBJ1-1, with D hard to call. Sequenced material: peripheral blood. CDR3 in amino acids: CASRDTNTEAFF. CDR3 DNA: TGTGCCAGTCGCGACACCAACACTGAAGCTTTCTTT.